Below, 30 T cell receptor beta chains from the same sample are listed, as sequenced in a study of blood T cell repertoires in COVID-19 (dated by TCRdb to 2020 to 2021). The library was obtained by the immunoSEQ multiplex PCR assay. This is the immuneACCESS table as TCRdb keeps it, with only in-frame sequences that have V and J called. A part of the clones is gone; compared with another copy, unresolved V genes explain less than half, and the rest is unexplained. Across this sample there are 150,000 or so clones, with 75% to 90% seen only once. In total, the top ten clones hold about 4.1% of the sample. Sequenced sample: PBMCs or T cells enriched from blood (not recorded which). Receptors originate from a woman aged 35 to 49 who had been exposed to COVID-19.

V usage is TRBV6-5 and J usage is TRBJ1-5; 8 positions agree with TRBD1. Per the germline V gene, CDR1 is MNHEY and CDR2 is SVGAGI. The CDR3 sequence is 15 residues long. V gave up 6 bases and J gave up 7 bases; unmatched junction bases: 11. CDR3 sequence: CASRTTGEGGQPQHF. CDR3 nucleotide sequence: TGTGCCAGCAGGACGACAGGGGAAGGAGGCCAGCCCCAGCATTTT.

The chain carries TRBV19 and TRBJ2-7, with D possibly TRBD2 on 6 matching bases. Germline V gene sequence: CDR1 LNHDA, CDR2 SQIVND (reference sequence). There are 17 residues in the CDR3. Trimming shortened V by 0 bases and J by 6 bases, and 21 bases separated the two germline ends. The CDR3 nucleotides read TGTGCCAGTAGTATAGATAATAGGGGAGGCTACTACAGCGAGCAGTACTTC. It is translated as CASSIDNRGGYYSEQYF.

This chain joins TRBV2 and TRBJ1-3; TRBD1 is a possible D gene (6 bases). V was cut by 5 bases and J by 0 bases, with 11 bases left in between. Per the germline V gene, CDR1 is SNHLY and CDR2 is FYNNEI. CDR3 length equals 15 residues. CDR3 bases: TGTGCCAGCAGTCACCTGGACAGCTCTGGAAACACCATATATTTT. Amino acid sequence: CASSHLDSSGNTIYF.

The chain employs TRBV2 and TRBJ1-5; D may be TRBD1 (5 bases). The V end lost 5 bases, the J end lost 4 bases, and 9 bases lay between the germline ends. This CDR3 has 13 amino acids. Germline CDR1 is SNHLY and CDR2 is FYNNEI. In nucleotides, the CDR3 is TGTGCCAGCAGTAGAGACAGAAATCAGCCCCAGCATTTT. Encoded protein: CASSRDRNQPQHF.

The chain uses TRBV28 and TRBJ1-4, with 8 positions matching TRBD1. This CDR3 region has 17 residues. Trimming took 7 bases from V and 3 from J; bases not matched to a gene: 13. Germline CDR1 and CDR2: MDHEN and SYDVKM. The CDR3 loop is CASNTGGAGLSNEKLFF. Written as DNA, the CDR3 is TGTGCCAGCAACACAGGGGGGGCTGGGTTGTCTAATGAAAAACTGTTTTTT.

This clone was counted a few times. This chain links TRBV7-3 with TRBJ2-4, with 13 positions matching TRBD2. V trimming: 1 base; J trimming: 8 bases; junction bases outside the gene matches: 11. Germline-derived CDR1 and CDR2 are SGHTA and FQGTGA. CDR3 length: 18 residues. The CDR3 sequence is CASSLNPPIGLAGDIQYF. The CDR3 nucleotides are TGTGCCAGCAGCTTAAACCCACCTATAGGACTAGCGGGGGACATTCAGTACTTC. Full variable domain (missing parts from reference TRBV7-3 and TRBJ2-4): GAGVSQTPSNKVTEKGKYVELRCDPISGHTALYWYRQSLGQGPEFLIYFQGTGAADDSGLPNDRFFAVRPEGSVSTLKIQRTERGDSAVYLCASSLNPPIGLAGDIQYFGAGTRLSVL.

The chain links TRBV11-2 to TRBJ1-6, with a possible D match to TRBD1 (6 bases). This CDR3 region has 14 residues. Trimming removed 5 bases from V and 8 bases from J, with 13 bases in between. Germline CDR1 and CDR2: SGHAT and FQNNGV. The CDR3 reads CASSQQGGDSPLHF. The CDR3 DNA follows: TGTGCCAGCAGCCAACAGGGAGGGGATTCACCCCTCCACTTT.

There are a few counts of this clone. This chain joins TRBV7-9 and TRBJ1-1; weak D call: TRBD1 (5 bases). Germline lookup yields CDR1 SEHNR and CDR2 FQNEAQ (reference sequence). This CDR3 has 13 residues. V shed 10 bases and J shed 6 bases, with 18 bases lying between them. The CDR3 reads CAIDRGAEAEAFF. CDR3 nucleotide sequence: TGTGCCATAGATAGGGGCGCTGAAGCTGAAGCTTTCTTT.

On this clone: Being one base from a much bigger clone, this may be a read error. This CDR3 reads CASSTGSDTQYF. The CDR3 coding sequence is TGTGCCAGCTCTACAGGGTCAGATACGCAGTATTTT. The rearrangement joins TRBV6-5 to TRBJ2-3; D perhaps matches TRBD1 (6 bases). From germline, CDR1 is MNHEY and CDR2 SVGAGI. The CDR3 is 12 amino acids. V was shortened by 8 bases and J by 4 bases, with 10 bases between the two germline ends.

This clone was recorded a few times. The V gene is TRBV5-1, the J gene TRBJ1-3, with TRBD1 matching 8 bases. Germline CDR1 reads SGHRS; CDR2 reads YFSETQ. The CDR3 totals 14 residues. The J segment lost 4 bases and the V segment lost 4 bases, leaving 4 bases of the junction unmatched. The CDR3 DNA reads TGCGCCAGCAGCCCGGACAGGGAGGGAAACACCATATATTTT. Protein product: CASSPDREGNTIYF.

The chain links TRBV7-2 to TRBJ1-1; 7 bases line up with TRBD1. Germline V lookup: CDR1 SGHTA, CDR2 FQGNSA. V lost 1 base and J lost 6; bases outside the gene matches: 5. The CDR3 runs to 14 residues. For the CDR3, the DNA is TGTGCCAGCAGCTTAGACAGGGGACGGGCTGAAGCTTTCTTT. Translated, it gives CASSLDRGRAEAFF.

The chain has TRBV7-2 and TRBJ1-1; TRBD1 might be the D (6 bases). The V and J ends lost 5 bases and 3 bases respectively, with 10 bases between them. Looked up from germline, CDR1 is SGHTA and CDR2 is FQGNSA. The length of the CDR3 is 13 residues. The chain's CDR3 is CASSQGTHTEAFF. The CDR3 DNA reads as TGTGCCAGCAGCCAGGGGACACACACTGAAGCTTTCTTT. Using reference TRBV7-2 and TRBJ1-1 for the parts outside the CDR3, the full variable domain is GAGVSQSPSNKVTEKGKDVELRCDPISGHTALYWYRQSLGQGLEFLIYFQGNSAPDKSGLPSDRFSAERTGGSVSTLTIQRTQQEDSAVYLCASSQGTHTEAFFGQGTRLTVV.

V usage is TRBV5-4 and J usage is TRBJ2-2; D may be TRBD2 (6 bases). The CDR3 is made up of 16 amino acids. Germline values: CDR1 SGHNT, CDR2 YYREEE (reference sequence). V lost 0 bases and J 9 bases, leaving 18 bases between the germline ends. CDR3 protein: CASSLVGIGGTRELFF. DNA of the CDR3: TGTGCCAGCAGCTTGGTAGGGATTGGGGGGACCCGGGAGCTGTTTTTT.

J is TRBJ1-2 and V is TRBV2; D not certain. Germline CDR1 SNHLY, CDR2 FYNNEI. The length of the CDR3 is 11 residues. With 8 bases removed from V and 5 bases from J, the gap between germline ends came to 9 bases. The DNA for the CDR3 is TGTGCCAGCGATCGGGAGTATGGCTACACCTTC. Protein product: CASDREYGYTF.

The CDR3 region has the DNA TGCGCCAGTACGACAGGGGTACGGGGCTACACCTTC. It specifies CASTTGVRGYTF. This rearrangement joins TRBV23-1 to TRBJ1-2; the match to TRBD1 covers 8 bases. TRBV23-1 is identified as an open reading frame with a role that is uncertain. This CDR3 region has 12 residues. V shed 9 bases, J shed 8 bases, and the junction held 8 bases outside the gene matches.

This clone has a single count. The chain is built from TRBV5-1 and TRBJ2-7, with a possible D match to TRBD2 (6 bases). The CDR3 is made up of 17 amino acids. The germline CDR1 and CDR2 sequences are SGHRS and YFSETQ. V was shortened by 2 bases and J by 0 bases, with 18 bases between the two germline ends. The CDR3 here is CASSLDTNSGSSYEQYF. CDR3 DNA sequence: TGCGCCAGCAGCTTAGACACCAATAGCGGTAGCTCCTACGAGCAGTACTTC.

The CDR3 DNA follows: TGTGCCAGCACCGGTTCGAACACTGAAGCTTTCTTT. Protein sequence: CASTGSNTEAFF. This sequence joins TRBV9 and TRBJ1-1; D not resolved. The CDR3 has 12 residues. The germline V and J ends were trimmed by 6 bases and 1 base, with 7 bases remaining between them. The germline V gene encodes CDR1 SGDLS and CDR2 YYNGEE.

This chain links TRBV28 with TRBJ1-2; D unresolved. The CDR3 spans 15 residues. Trimming left V 2 bases short and J 0 bases short, with 10 bases between. Germline V gene data show CDR1 as MDHEN and CDR2 as SYDVKM. The CDR3 reads CASSLRRETNYGYTF. CDR3 nucleotides: TGTGCCAGCAGTTTAAGACGGGAGACTAACTATGGCTACACCTTC.

CDR3 nucleotide sequence: TGTGCCAGCAGCCTTCGGGACAGGGTAGGAAACACCATATATTTT. This encodes CASSLRDRVGNTIYF. The chain couples TRBV3-1 (or the pseudogene TRBV3-2) to TRBJ1-3, with 9 bases lining up with TRBD1. V was pared by 4 bases and J by 4 bases, with 5 bases of the junction left unmatched. CDR1 is LGHDT and CDR2 is YNNKEL in the germline V gene (reference sequence). The CDR3 has 15 residues.

This clone was seen a single time. The chain joins TRBV19 to TRBJ1-4; D gene unclear. Germline V gives CDR1 LNHDA, CDR2 SQIVND (reference sequence). V shed 2 bases and J shed 3 bases, with 7 bases lying between them. The CDR3 is 14 residues long. CDR3 residues: CASSITPANEKLFF. CDR3 nucleotides: TGTGCCAGTAGTATAACTCCGGCTAATGAAAAACTGTTTTTT. The variable domain in full, with the rest retrieved from reference TRBV19 and TRBJ1-4, is DGGITQSPKYLFRKEGQNVTLSCEQNLNHDAMYWYRQDPGQGLRLIYYSQIVNDFQKGDIAEGYSVSREKKESFPLTVTSAQKNPTAFYLCASSITPANEKLFFGSGTQLSVL.

The chain joins TRBV25-1 to TRBJ2-5; maybe TRBD1 (5 bases). Trimming shortened V by 4 bases and J by 1 base, and 10 bases separated the two germline ends. The CDR3 is 14 amino acids. From germline, CDR1 is MGHDK and CDR2 SYGVNS. The CDR3 DNA sequence: TGTGCCAGCAGTGCTGGACACTTCCAAGAGACCCAGTACTTC. Its translation: CASSAGHFQETQYF.

The V and J genes are TRBV5-1 and TRBJ2-7; 8 bases line up with TRBD2. With V trimmed by 5 bases and J by 3 bases, 7 bases remained unmatched. Germline CDR1 and CDR2: SGHRS and YFSETQ. The CDR3 is made up of 14 amino acids. CDR3 sequence (DNA): TGCGCCAGCAGGACCCGGGGGGGGAACTACGAGCAGTACTTC. Its translation is CASRTRGGNYEQYF.

This chain joins TRBV21-1 and TRBJ2-5; the table gives TRBD2 as D, unverified against the DNA. TRBV21-1 is listed as a pseudogene. CDR3 length equals 15 residues. This chain's CDR3 is CASIKSRGFRETQYF. Here the CDR3 DNA reads TGTGCCAGCATTAAAAGTCGAGGGTTTCGGGAGACCCAGTACTTC.

The V and J genes are TRBV20-1 and TRBJ1-2; unclear D gene. V lost 3 bases to trimming and J lost 9 bases, with 11 bases between them. Germline V gives CDR1 DFQATT, CDR2 SNEGSKA (reference sequence). The CDR3 runs 11 residues. The CDR3 is CSASLPGSYTF. DNA of the CDR3: TGCAGTGCTAGTCTTCCGGGAAGCTACACCTTC.

This clone has just a few counts. The chain employs TRBV5-8 and TRBJ2-5, with TRBD2 matching 14 bases. Germline CDR1 is SGHTS and CDR2 is YDEGEE. V shed 2 bases, J shed 5 bases, and the junction held 8 bases outside the gene matches. The CDR3 is 17 residues long. The CDR3 DNA reads as TGTGCCAGCAGCTTTAAGACTAGCGGGAGGGCCGCTGAGACCCAGTACTTC. Amino acids: CASSFKTSGRAAETQYF.

V and J are TRBV28 and TRBJ2-7; D is undetermined. The length of the CDR3 is 12 residues. Germline values: CDR1 MDHEN, CDR2 SYDVKM. V was clipped by 6 bases and J by 4 bases, with 10 bases between them. CDR3 sequence reads: CASRATLYEQYF. The CDR3 DNA reads as TGTGCCAGCAGGGCGACTCTTTACGAGCAGTACTTC.

This chain uses TRBV6-5 with TRBJ1-3; no clear D. V lost 1 base to trimming and J lost 2 bases, with 6 bases between them. CDR1 and CDR2 (germline): MNHEY, SVGAGI. The CDR3 runs to 14 residues. CDR3 nucleotide sequence: TGTGCCAGCAGTTACTTGGAGGCTGGAAACACCATATATTTT. It encodes CASSYLEAGNTIYF.

The chain carries TRBV28 and TRBJ2-7; no definite D call. Trimming cost V 4 bases and J 0 bases, with 4 bases left between them. This CDR3 is built from 12 residues. Germline V CDR1 and CDR2: MDHEN, SYDVKM. CDR3 nucleotide sequence: TGTGCCAGCAGTTCACACTCCTACGAGCAGTACTTC. Translation gives CASSSHSYEQYF. The full variable domain, in which reference TRBV28 and TRBJ2-7 provide the parts outside the CDR3, is DVKVTQSSRYLVKRTGEKVFLECVQDMDHENMFWYRQDPGLGLRLIYFSYDVKMKEKGDIPEGYSVSREKKERFSLILESASTNQTSMYLCASSSHSYEQYFGPGTRLTVT.

J is TRBJ2-1 and V is TRBV2, with 8 bases lining up with TRBD2. Trimming cost V 8 bases and J 9 bases; bases outside gene matches: 12. Per germline, CDR1 SNHLY and CDR2 FYNNEI. This CDR3 spans 14 amino acids. The CDR3 region has the DNA TGTGCCAGCCTCGATCTCGGGGGGGCAGGTGAGCAGTTCTTC. It specifies CASLDLGGAGEQFF.

This clone was seen a few times. The chain uses TRBV4-1 and TRBJ2-5; 9 bases agree with TRBD1. This CDR3 spans 15 amino acids. Germline CDR1 MGHRA, CDR2 YSYEKL. The junction had 4 bases not matched to a gene; V was cut back by 1 base and J by 4 bases. In DNA, the CDR3 is TGCGCCAGCAGCCAAGGGGACAGGGTCCCAGAGACCCAGTACTTC. Amino acids: CASSQGDRVPETQYF.